This is a list of T cell receptor beta chains from one sample in a study of shared clonotypes between healthy human individuals. Assay used: immunoSEQ multiplex PCR; TCRdb lists only in-frame clones, some missing. The sample has about 2,100,000 clones; about 93% are singletons. Material: naive CD8+ T cells from PBMCs. All receptors come from a man between 18 and 29 years old in good health. Some clones in this sample may be carry-over from other donors' samples. CDR3s include the opening cysteine and the closing phenylalanine or tryptophan. A D gene is named only where the DNA matches it firmly. Clone size, where shown, is once, few, many, or a class for clones that have expanded.

cdr3_aa: CASSPRQGPTEAFF
cdr3_nt: TGTGCCAGCAGCCCGAGGCAGGGGCCCACTGAAGCTTTCTTT
d_call: -
cdr3_length: 14
v_call: TRBV9
clone_size: -
j_call: TRBJ1-1

cdr3_aa: CASSVGGDPETQYF
cdr3_nt: TGTGCCAGCAGCGTAGGGGGGGATCCGGAGACCCAGTACTTC
d_call: -
cdr3_length: 14
v_call: TRBV9
clone_size: -
j_call: TRBJ2-5

cdr3_aa: CASSLMARAAPGNTIYF
cdr3_nt: TGTGCCAGCAGCTTAATGGCGCGGGCTGCCCCTGGAAACACCATATATTTT
d_call: -
cdr3_length: 17
v_call: TRBV7-9
clone_size: -
j_call: TRBJ1-3

cdr3_aa: CASSPRTSGRKYNEQFF
cdr3_nt: TGTGCCAGCAGTCCCCGGACTAGCGGGAGAAAATACAATGAGCAGTTCTTC
d_call: TRBD2
cdr3_length: 17
v_call: TRBV25-1
clone_size: -
j_call: TRBJ2-1

cdr3_aa: CASTGADQETQYF
cdr3_nt: TGCGCCAGCACAGGAGCGGATCAAGAGACCCAGTACTTC
d_call: -
cdr3_length: 13
v_call: TRBV10-2
clone_size: -
j_call: TRBJ2-5

cdr3_aa: CASSLEHGGRALMNEQFF
cdr3_nt: TGTGCCAGCAGCTTAGAACACGGCGGGAGGGCCCTGATGAATGAGCAGTTCTTC
d_call: TRBD2
cdr3_length: 18
v_call: TRBV11-2
clone_size: -
j_call: TRBJ2-1

cdr3_aa: CASTPALEVQETQYF
cdr3_nt: TGTGCCAGCACTCCAGCTTTGGAGGTACAAGAGACCCAGTACTTC
d_call: -
cdr3_length: 15
v_call: TRBV6-5
clone_size: -
j_call: TRBJ2-5

cdr3_aa: CASSQAYSSYNEQFF
cdr3_nt: TGTGCCAGCAGTCAGGCTTATAGCTCCTACAATGAGCAGTTCTTC
d_call: -
cdr3_length: 15
v_call: TRBV2
clone_size: -
j_call: TRBJ2-1

cdr3_aa: CASSLYAGWGDRSSYEQYF
cdr3_nt: TGTGCCAGCAGTTTATACGCCGGGTGGGGAGATCGTAGCTCCTACGAGCAGTACTTC
d_call: -
cdr3_length: 19
v_call: TRBV27
clone_size: -
j_call: TRBJ2-7

cdr3_aa: CASLLSGGEQYF
cdr3_nt: TGTGCCAGCCTCCTCTCGGGGGGCGAGCAGTACTTC
d_call: TRBD2
cdr3_length: 12
v_call: TRBV7-8
clone_size: -
j_call: TRBJ2-7

cdr3_aa: CASSGGQGYYEQYF
cdr3_nt: TGTGCCAGCAGTGGGGGACAGGGGTACTACGAGCAGTACTTC
d_call: TRBD1
cdr3_length: 14
v_call: TRBV6-5
clone_size: -
j_call: TRBJ2-7

cdr3_aa: CAISEALAGPSSYNEQFF
cdr3_nt: TGTGCCATCAGTGAGGCGCTAGCGGGACCTAGCTCCTACAATGAGCAGTTCTTC
d_call: TRBD2
cdr3_length: 18
v_call: TRBV10-3
clone_size: once
j_call: TRBJ2-1

cdr3_aa: CASTGGSVNQPQHF
cdr3_nt: TGTGCCAGCACCGGGGGAAGTGTAAATCAGCCCCAGCATTTT
d_call: -
cdr3_length: 14
v_call: TRBV6-6
clone_size: -
j_call: TRBJ1-5

cdr3_aa: CASGTSNTGELFF
cdr3_nt: TGTGCCAGCGGGACCTCGAACACCGGGGAGCTGTTTTTT
d_call: -
cdr3_length: 13
v_call: TRBV7-9
clone_size: -
j_call: TRBJ2-2

cdr3_aa: CASSPAIGELFF
cdr3_nt: TGTGCCAGCAGCCCCGCGATCGGGGAGCTGTTTTTT
d_call: -
cdr3_length: 12
v_call: TRBV7-6
clone_size: -
j_call: TRBJ2-2

cdr3_aa: CASSIPRIGDPNTGELFF
cdr3_nt: TGTGCCAGTAGTATCCCCCGCATCGGCGATCCGAACACCGGGGAGCTGTTTTTT
d_call: -
cdr3_length: 18
v_call: TRBV19
clone_size: -
j_call: TRBJ2-2

cdr3_aa: CASSEGVEAFF
cdr3_nt: TGTGCCAGTAGCGAGGGGGTTGAAGCTTTCTTT
d_call: -
cdr3_length: 11
v_call: TRBV19
clone_size: -
j_call: TRBJ1-1

cdr3_aa: CASSGQGSNTEAFF
cdr3_nt: TGTGCCAGCAGTGGGCAGGGAAGTAACACTGAAGCTTTCTTT
d_call: -
cdr3_length: 14
v_call: TRBV6-1
clone_size: -
j_call: TRBJ1-1

cdr3_aa: CASSPRTGAEEQYF
cdr3_nt: TGTGCCAGCAGCCCCCGGACAGGGGCAGAAGAGCAGTACTTC
d_call: TRBD1
cdr3_length: 14
v_call: TRBV9
clone_size: -
j_call: TRBJ2-7

cdr3_aa: CASASIGYGYTF
cdr3_nt: TGTGCCAGCGCAAGTATCGGGTATGGCTACACCTTC
d_call: -
cdr3_length: 12
v_call: TRBV6-1
clone_size: -
j_call: TRBJ1-2

cdr3_aa: CATSRDQGQVYGYTF
cdr3_nt: TGTGCCACCAGCAGAGACCAGGGACAGGTATATGGCTACACCTTC
d_call: TRBD1
cdr3_length: 15
v_call: TRBV15
clone_size: once
j_call: TRBJ1-2

cdr3_aa: CASSLAPGMNTGELFF
cdr3_nt: TGTGCCAGCAGCTTAGCCCCAGGAATGAACACCGGGGAGCTGTTTTTT
d_call: -
cdr3_length: 16
v_call: TRBV11-3
clone_size: -
j_call: TRBJ2-2

cdr3_aa: CASSYEQGYVAFF
cdr3_nt: TGTGCCAGCAGCTATGAACAGGGGTATGTGGCTTTCTTT
d_call: TRBD1
cdr3_length: 13
v_call: TRBV5-6
clone_size: -
j_call: TRBJ1-1

cdr3_aa: CASSLAPGTDTQYF
cdr3_nt: TGCGCCAGCAGCTTGGCCCCGGGCACAGATACGCAGTATTTT
d_call: -
cdr3_length: 14
v_call: TRBV5-1
clone_size: -
j_call: TRBJ2-3

cdr3_aa: CASRGQGISEAFF
cdr3_nt: TGTGCCAGCAGGGGACAGGGGATTTCTGAAGCTTTCTTT
d_call: TRBD1
cdr3_length: 13
v_call: TRBV27
clone_size: -
j_call: TRBJ1-1

cdr3_aa: CASSPGTSIDNEQFF
cdr3_nt: TGTGCCAGCAGCCCCGGGACTAGCATAGACAATGAGCAGTTCTTC
d_call: TRBD2
cdr3_length: 15
v_call: TRBV7-6
clone_size: -
j_call: TRBJ2-1

cdr3_aa: CASSQGGQETQYF
cdr3_nt: TGTGCCAGCAGCCAAGGCGGCCAAGAGACCCAGTACTTC
d_call: -
cdr3_length: 13
v_call: TRBV11-2
clone_size: -
j_call: TRBJ2-5

cdr3_aa: CASSLSGRLPYEQYF
cdr3_nt: TGTGCCAGCAGTTTATCGGGACGGCTCCCCTACGAGCAGTACTTC
d_call: -
cdr3_length: 15
v_call: TRBV27
clone_size: -
j_call: TRBJ2-7

cdr3_aa: CASSYGAAYEQYF
cdr3_nt: TGTGCCAGCAGTTACGGGGCTGCGTACGAGCAGTACTTC
d_call: -
cdr3_length: 13
v_call: TRBV28
clone_size: -
j_call: TRBJ2-7

cdr3_aa: CASSYGLWSEAFF
cdr3_nt: TGTGCCAGCAGTTATGGTTTATGGTCTGAAGCTTTCTTT
d_call: -
cdr3_length: 13
v_call: TRBV6-6
clone_size: -
j_call: TRBJ1-1

cdr3_aa: CASSIGTSGSYEQYF
cdr3_nt: TGTGCCAGTAGTATTGGGACTAGCGGCTCCTACGAGCAGTACTTC
d_call: TRBD2
cdr3_length: 15
v_call: TRBV19
clone_size: -
j_call: TRBJ2-7

cdr3_aa: CASSVAAGEGGDTQYF
cdr3_nt: TGTGCCAGCAGCGTAGCCGCGGGAGAGGGGGGAGATACGCAGTATTTT
d_call: -
cdr3_length: 16
v_call: TRBV9
clone_size: -
j_call: TRBJ2-3

cdr3_aa: CASSSTSGGEQFF
cdr3_nt: TGTGCCAGCAGCTCCACTAGCGGCGGGGAGCAGTTCTTC
d_call: TRBD2
cdr3_length: 13
v_call: TRBV9
clone_size: -
j_call: TRBJ2-1

cdr3_aa: CASSAGGTGTYEQYF
cdr3_nt: TGTGCCAGCAGCGCCGGCGGGACAGGCACCTACGAGCAGTACTTC
d_call: TRBD1
cdr3_length: 15
v_call: TRBV9
clone_size: -
j_call: TRBJ2-7

cdr3_aa: CASSRPRTGEYEQYF
cdr3_nt: TGTGCCAGCAGCCGCCCCCGGACAGGGGAGTACGAGCAGTACTTC
d_call: TRBD1
cdr3_length: 15
v_call: TRBV2
clone_size: -
j_call: TRBJ2-7

cdr3_aa: CASSQDRGSTGELFF
cdr3_nt: TGCGCCAGCAGCCAAGATAGAGGGAGTACCGGGGAGCTGTTTTTT
d_call: -
cdr3_length: 15
v_call: TRBV4-3
clone_size: -
j_call: TRBJ2-2

cdr3_aa: CASTTYLGVTGANVLTF
cdr3_nt: TGTGCCAGCACCACATATCTCGGGGTAACTGGGGCCAACGTCCTGACTTTC
d_call: -
cdr3_length: 17
v_call: TRBV28
clone_size: once
j_call: TRBJ2-6

cdr3_aa: CASSSRDHYNEQFF
cdr3_nt: TGTGCCAGCAGTTCACGGGACCACTACAATGAGCAGTTCTTC
d_call: -
cdr3_length: 14
v_call: TRBV27
clone_size: -
j_call: TRBJ2-1

cdr3_aa: CASIPGSGNTIYF
cdr3_nt: TGTGCCAGCATTCCGGGCTCTGGAAACACCATATATTTT
d_call: -
cdr3_length: 13
v_call: TRBV2
clone_size: -
j_call: TRBJ1-3

cdr3_aa: CASSGGRSYEQYF
cdr3_nt: TGTGCCAGCAGCGGGGGACGGTCCTACGAGCAGTACTTC
d_call: -
cdr3_length: 13
v_call: TRBV9
clone_size: -
j_call: TRBJ2-7

cdr3_aa: CASSPGQGEQYF
cdr3_nt: TGTGCCAGCAGCCCCGGACAGGGCGAGCAGTACTTC
d_call: TRBD1
cdr3_length: 12
v_call: TRBV7-2
clone_size: -
j_call: TRBJ2-7

cdr3_aa: CASRQGANSNQPQHF
cdr3_nt: TGTGCCAGCCGACAGGGGGCGAACAGCAATCAGCCCCAGCATTTT
d_call: TRBD1
cdr3_length: 15
v_call: TRBV27
clone_size: -
j_call: TRBJ1-5

cdr3_aa: CASSFTGAVPEAFF
cdr3_nt: TGTGCCAGCAGTTTCACGGGGGCTGTGCCTGAAGCTTTCTTT
d_call: -
cdr3_length: 14
v_call: TRBV28
clone_size: -
j_call: TRBJ1-1

cdr3_aa: CASSFRGSETQYF
cdr3_nt: TGTGCCAGCAGCTTCCGCGGGAGTGAGACCCAGTACTTC
d_call: TRBD2
cdr3_length: 13
v_call: TRBV5-4
clone_size: -
j_call: TRBJ2-5

cdr3_aa: CASSGTASTQPQHF
cdr3_nt: TGTGCCAGCAGCGGGACAGCCAGTACTCAGCCCCAGCATTTT
d_call: TRBD1
cdr3_length: 14
v_call: TRBV27
clone_size: -
j_call: TRBJ1-5

cdr3_aa: CASSFGLAGDRFF
cdr3_nt: TGTGCCAGCAGTTTCGGGCTAGCGGGAGACCGGTTCTTC
d_call: TRBD2
cdr3_length: 13
v_call: TRBV28
clone_size: -
j_call: TRBJ2-1

cdr3_aa: CASSSTGPPGPNQPQHF
cdr3_nt: TGTGCCAGCAGTTCTACAGGGCCCCCGGGGCCCAATCAGCCCCAGCATTTT
d_call: -
cdr3_length: 17
v_call: TRBV27
clone_size: -
j_call: TRBJ1-5

cdr3_aa: CASSIVKRSPYEQYF
cdr3_nt: TGTGCCAGTAGTATAGTGAAGCGGTCTCCCTACGAGCAGTACTTC
d_call: -
cdr3_length: 15
v_call: TRBV19
clone_size: -
j_call: TRBJ2-7

cdr3_aa: CASSLGTSGYNEQFF
cdr3_nt: TGTGCCAGCAGTCTGGGGACTAGCGGCTACAATGAGCAGTTCTTC
d_call: TRBD2
cdr3_length: 15
v_call: TRBV7-2
clone_size: -
j_call: TRBJ2-1

cdr3_aa: CASSEGITSGYEQYF
cdr3_nt: TGTGCCAGCAGCGAGGGTATAACTAGCGGGTACGAGCAGTACTTC
d_call: TRBD2
cdr3_length: 15
v_call: TRBV9
clone_size: -
j_call: TRBJ2-7

cdr3_aa: CASSQDGGGYTEAFF
cdr3_nt: TGCGCCAGCAGCCAAGATGGAGGGGGCTATACTGAAGCTTTCTTT
d_call: TRBD1
cdr3_length: 15
v_call: TRBV4-3
clone_size: -
j_call: TRBJ1-1

cdr3_aa: CAISDAGASEQYF
cdr3_nt: TGTGCCATCAGTGACGCCGGGGCGTCCGAGCAGTACTTC
d_call: -
cdr3_length: 13
v_call: TRBV10-3
clone_size: -
j_call: TRBJ2-7